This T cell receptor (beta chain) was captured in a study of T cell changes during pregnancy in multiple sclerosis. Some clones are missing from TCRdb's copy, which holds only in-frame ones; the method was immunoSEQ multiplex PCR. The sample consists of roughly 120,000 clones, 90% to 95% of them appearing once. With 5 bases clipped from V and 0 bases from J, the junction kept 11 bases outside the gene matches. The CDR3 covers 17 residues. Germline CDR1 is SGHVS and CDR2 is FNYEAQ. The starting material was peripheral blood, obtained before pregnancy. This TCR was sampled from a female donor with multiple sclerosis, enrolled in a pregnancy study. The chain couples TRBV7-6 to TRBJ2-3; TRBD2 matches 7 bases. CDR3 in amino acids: CASSPRGSGVSTDTQYF. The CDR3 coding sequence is TGTGCCAGCAGCCCCCGGGGGAGCGGGGTCAGCACAGATACGCAGTATTTT.